This entry features one T cell receptor beta chain sequence. The antigen remains undetermined. Total RNA from whole blood was isolated with no T cell sorting. Germline CDR1 is LGHNA and CDR2 is YSLEER. This CDR3 spans 18 amino acids. This sample was taken from a study of monozygotic twins with inflammatory bowel disease. Study observations and caveats: Clonotype overlap with others was lower in IBD patients than in healthy twins, a difference that was greatest with disease activity.

TCRdb re-called the 5' RACE reads and shows each CDR3 protein once, DNA omitted. With roughly 330,000 distinct CDR3 sequences in the sample, the ten largest clones hold 2%. The specimen sequenced was blood. This sequence joins TRBV4-3 and TRBJ2-7; the D gene TCRdb calls, TRBD2, cannot be checked with no DNA. The sequence was obtained from a human donor with ulcerative colitis or Crohn's disease, or a healthy co-twin of an affected twin (not recorded which). CDR3: CASSQDHLPSGGVDEQYF.